A selection of T cell receptor beta chains follows, all from one sample in a study of cytomegalovirus exposure and HLA in healthy donors. The assay was immunoSEQ multiplex PCR, and TCRdb's table has in-frame clones only and misses some. The profile shows 250,000 to 350,000 clones, more than 80% of them singletons. Sequenced input: PBMCs. All receptors derive from a man aged 35 to 55 in good health and CMV-seropositive. The CDR3 runs from the conserved cysteine through the conserved F or W. A D gene is named only where the DNA matches it firmly. The size of a clone is reported for some rows only, either as once, few or many, or as a class for expanded clones.

TRBV28	TRBD2	-	TRBJ2-5	CASSQLGAASGPSPKETQYF	TGTGCCAGCAGTCAGCTCGGGGCGGCTAGCGGGCCCTCGCCAAAAGAGACCCAGTACTTC
TRBV11-3	TRBD2	-	TRBJ2-7	CASSLGLAVTYEQYF	TGTGCCAGCAGCTTAGGACTAGCGGTAACCTACGAGCAGTACTTC
TRBV5-3	TRBD1	-	TRBJ1-4	CARMSPGQINEKLFF	TGTGCCAGAATGTCACCGGGACAGATTAATGAAAAACTGTTTTTT
TRBV6-5	TRBD1	-	TRBJ2-1	CASSHRGNEQFF	TGTGCCAGCAGTCACAGGGGTAATGAGCAGTTCTTC
TRBV27	TRBD2	-	TRBJ2-7	CASSPGLAAEQYF	TGTGCCAGCAGTCCCGGACTAGCTGCTGAGCAGTACTTC
TRBV13	-	-	TRBJ2-7	CASSGSGFSTFPYEQYF	TGTGCCAGCAGCGGAAGCGGGTTTAGTACCTTCCCCTACGAGCAGTACTTC
TRBV30	TRBD1	-	TRBJ1-1	CAWSVGGYEAFF	TGTGCCTGGAGTGTAGGGGGCTATGAAGCTTTCTTT
TRBV7-2	TRBD2	-	TRBJ2-7	CASSLGLAGVFEQYF	TGTGCCAGCAGCTTGGGACTAGCGGGAGTCTTTGAGCAGTACTTC
TRBV27	-	-	TRBJ2-3	CASSLLGSTDTQYF	TGTGCCAGCAGTCTCCTCGGGAGCACAGATACGCAGTATTTT
TRBV27	TRBD2	-	TRBJ2-5	CASSLIPPRASGVGSSQYF	TGTGCCAGCAGTCTCATACCCCCCCGGGCTAGCGGAGTGGGGTCTTCCCAGTACTTC
TRBV7-9	TRBD1	-	TRBJ2-2	CSSSSKADRGAGELFF	TGTTCCAGCAGCTCTAAGGCGGACAGGGGAGCCGGGGAGCTGTTTTTT
TRBV20-1	TRBD1	-	TRBJ1-1	CSAAGQGETFF	TGCAGTGCTGCCGGACAGGGTGAAACTTTCTTT
TRBV4-3	-	-	TRBJ1-6	CASSRSLAGTDSPLHF	TGCGCCAGCAGCCGCTCGCTCGCCGGTACGGATTCACCCCTCCACTTT
TRBV7-9	TRBD2	-	TRBJ2-5	CASSPGLAGPQETQYF	TGTGCCAGCAGCCCGGGACTAGCGGGACCTCAAGAGACCCAGTACTTC
TRBV11-2	-	-	TRBJ2-7	CASSLGGGTYEQYF	TGTGCCAGCAGCTTAGGGGGCGGAACCTACGAGCAGTACTTC
TRBV7-9	TRBD2	-	TRBJ2-1	CASSTLLAVPYNEQFF	TGTGCCAGCAGCACGCTTCTAGCGGTCCCCTACAATGAGCAGTTCTTC
TRBV5-1	-	once	TRBJ2-3	CASSLKTAQATSTDTQYF	TGCGCCAGCAGCTTGAAAACGGCCCAAGCGACTAGCACAGATACGCAGTATTTT
TRBV11-3	-	-	TRBJ1-4	CASTVLPGHNDEKLFF	TGTGCCAGCACCGTTCTTCCGGGACATAATGATGAAAAACTGTTTTTT
TRBV6-5	TRBD1	-	TRBJ1-1	CASSKRDRLTFF	TGTGCCAGCAGTAAGCGGGACAGGCTAACTTTCTTT
TRBV5-1	TRBD1	-	TRBJ1-1	CASSSADRGGVNTEAFF	TGCGCCAGCAGCTCCGCGGACAGGGGAGGGGTGAACACTGAAGCTTTCTTT
TRBV28	-	-	TRBJ1-2	CASSPPGTPTSGGYTF	TGTGCCAGCAGTCCCCCCGGGACACCCACATCAGGCGGCTACACCTTC
TRBV18	-	-	TRBJ2-3	CASSQTESDTQYF	TGTGCCAGCTCACAAACGGAGTCAGATACGCAGTATTTT
TRBV7-2	TRBD2	-	TRBJ2-7	CASSPNRLAGTYEQYF	TGTGCCAGCAGCCCCAATAGACTAGCGGGGACCTACGAGCAGTACTTC
TRBV7-6	TRBD2	-	TRBJ2-7	CASSLFTSGVHEQYF	TGTGCCAGCAGCTTATTTACCAGCGGGGTCCACGAGCAGTACTTC